This T cell receptor (beta chain) was sequenced in a study of CD8+ T cells in alopecia areata. RNA was extracted and reverse transcribed into cDNA as the sequencing template. Clones were read by immunoSEQ multiplex PCR, and TCRdb kept only the in-frame ones, dropping some. The sample lists 120,000 to 150,000 clones; roughly four fifths were seen once. Treatment: oral pan-JAK inhibitor, 5-10 mg twice daily. The germline gives CDR1 SGHAT, CDR2 FQNNGV. Trimming stripped 4 bases from V and 2 bases from J, with 11 bases between. The CDR3 has 14 residues. The chain employs TRBV11-2 and TRBJ2-5; no clear D. The sequence was collected from a human donor with alopecia areata. Here the sequenced sample was CD8+ T cells sorted from blood, taken at week 4, from a patient treated with tofacitinib. In DNA, the CDR3 is TGTGCCAGCAGCTCCACCGGCAGTCAAGAGACCCAGTACTTC. Its protein is CASSSTGSQETQYF.